Below are 8 T cell receptor beta chains sequenced from a single sample in a study of T-cell memory formation after mild COVID-19 (TCRdb year 2021). Receptor libraries were prepared by 5' RACE. Instrument on record: Illumina NovaSeq 6000. The public sequencing data were trimmed at Q25 with fastp and processed into clonotypes with MiXCR by TCRdb, which kept only in-frame beta chains. Identical CDR3 protein sequences are pooled into one entry, listed with their most common genes and DNA. The sample table lists 65,000 to 90,000 distinct CDR3 sequences, approximately 15% of them with a count of one. The ten largest account for 31% of the sample. The specimen sequenced was PBMCs or a T cell subset sorted from them (not recorded which). These TCRs come from an adult woman who had mild COVID-19 (a few samples of this study predate the infection). The sample titles of this study are shuffled in the database, so cell type and time point are left out; the donor was told from shared clones.

This clonotype was counted a few times. This chain uses TRBV4-1 with TRBJ2-7; 8 bases are a match to TRBD1. Germline V gene lookup returns CDR1 MGHRA and CDR2 YSYEKL. There are 14 residues in the CDR3. With V trimmed by 1 base and J by 4 bases, 3 bases remained unmatched. CDR3 nucleotide sequence: TGCGCCAGCAGCCAAGGGACAGGGAATTACGAGCAGTACTTC. Its protein product is CASSQGTGNYEQYF.

There are a few counts of this clonotype. The chain is built from TRBV7-9 and TRBJ2-1; TRBD1 or TRBD2 may be the D gene (6 bases each). V was cut by 1 base and J by 9 bases, with 10 bases left in between. In germline, CDR1 is SEHNR, CDR2 FQNEAQ (reference sequence). The CDR3 covers 13 residues. The CDR3 here is CASSLGGGIEQFF. CDR3 DNA: TGTGCCAGCAGCTTAGGAGGGGGGATTGAGCAGTTCTTC.

This clonotype was seen a few times. Here the CDR3 DNA reads TGTGCCAGCAGCTTAACGGGGTGGTACAATGAGCAGTTCTTC. Its translation: CASSLTGWYNEQFF. This chain uses TRBV11-2 with TRBJ2-1, with TRBD2 as a possible D gene (5 bases). Germline V lookup: CDR1 SGHAT, CDR2 FQNNGV. The CDR3 runs 14 residues. V was clipped by 2 bases and J by 4 bases, with 9 bases between them.

The CDR3 DNA follows: TGTGCCAGCAGCTTGGCAGGGGCGACGGAGACCCAGTACTTC. Its protein is CASSLAGATETQYF. This chain uses TRBV5-4 with TRBJ2-5; perhaps TRBD1 as D (6 bases). The V and J ends lost 0 bases and 5 bases respectively, with 11 bases between them. The CDR3 totals 14 residues. The germline V gene has CDR1 SGHNT and CDR2 YYREEE (reference sequence).

This clonotype was seen repeatedly, ten times or more. The genes are TRBV7-9 and TRBJ2-7, with 11 bases that match TRBD2. This CDR3 region has 14 residues. Looked up from germline, CDR1 is SEHNR and CDR2 is FQNEAQ (reference sequence). Germline trimming cut 5 bases from V and 2 bases from J; bases unmatched to any gene: 2. The CDR3 spells CASSQTSGTYEQYF. CDR3 nucleotides: TGTGCCAGCAGCCAGACTAGCGGGACCTACGAGCAGTACTTC.

This clonotype was counted many times. The V and J genes are TRBV7-2 and TRBJ2-3; D is possibly TRBD2 (7 bases). CDR3 length: 17 residues. Germline CDR1 SGHTA, CDR2 FQGNSA. V shed 2 bases and J shed 2 bases, with 17 bases lying between them. CDR3 sequence reads: CASSLSTGGGATDTQYF. The CDR3 DNA is TGTGCCAGCAGCTTAAGTACCGGCGGGGGCGCCACAGATACGCAGTATTTT.

The chain links TRBV5-1 to TRBJ1-1; D remains unclear. The V end lost 6 bases, the J end lost 1 base, and 13 bases lay between the germline ends. The germline V gene encodes CDR1 SGHRS and CDR2 YFSETQ. The CDR3 sequence is 14 residues long. The CDR3 sequence: CASTRAEPNTEAFF. The CDR3 coding sequence is TGCGCCAGCACAAGGGCTGAGCCGAACACTGAAGCTTTCTTT.

The CDR3 spells CASSQAKRGYNEQFF. The CDR3 bases are TGTGCCAGCAGCCAAGCAAAGCGGGGTTACAATGAGCAGTTCTTC. The chain has TRBV3-1 and TRBJ2-1; TRBD2 aligns across 7 bases. Germline values: CDR1 LGHDT, CDR2 YNNKEL (reference sequence). Germline trimming cut 1 base from V and 4 bases from J; bases unmatched to any gene: 4. The CDR3 totals 15 residues.